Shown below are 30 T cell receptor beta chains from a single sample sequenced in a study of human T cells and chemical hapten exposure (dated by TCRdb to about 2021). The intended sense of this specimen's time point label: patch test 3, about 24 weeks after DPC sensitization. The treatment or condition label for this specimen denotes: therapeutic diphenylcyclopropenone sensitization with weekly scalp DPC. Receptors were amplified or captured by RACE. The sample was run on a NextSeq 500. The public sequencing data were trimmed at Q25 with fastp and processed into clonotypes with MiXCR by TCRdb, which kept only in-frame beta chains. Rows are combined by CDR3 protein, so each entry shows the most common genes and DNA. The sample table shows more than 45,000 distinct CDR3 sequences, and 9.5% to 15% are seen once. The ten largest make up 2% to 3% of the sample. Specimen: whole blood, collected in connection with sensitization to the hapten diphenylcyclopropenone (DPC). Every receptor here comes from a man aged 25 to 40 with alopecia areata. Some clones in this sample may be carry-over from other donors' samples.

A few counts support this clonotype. The CDR3, as DNA: TGTGCCAGCAGGTCGGGACAGGGTAACACCGGGGAGCTGTTTTTT. Its translation is CASRSGQGNTGELFF. V and J are TRBV6-2 or TRBV6-3 and TRBJ2-2, with 9 bases identical to TRBD1. This CDR3 region has 15 residues. Trimming cost V 6 bases and J 2 bases; bases outside gene matches: 4. Germline values: CDR1 MNHEY, CDR2 SVGEGT.

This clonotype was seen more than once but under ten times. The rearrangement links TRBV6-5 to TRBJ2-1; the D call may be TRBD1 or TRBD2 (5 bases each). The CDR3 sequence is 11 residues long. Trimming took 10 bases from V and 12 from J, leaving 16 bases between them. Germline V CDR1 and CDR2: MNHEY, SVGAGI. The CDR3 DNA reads TGTGCCACCGAGGGGTGGGGATGGCAGTTCTTC. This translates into CATEGWGWQFF.

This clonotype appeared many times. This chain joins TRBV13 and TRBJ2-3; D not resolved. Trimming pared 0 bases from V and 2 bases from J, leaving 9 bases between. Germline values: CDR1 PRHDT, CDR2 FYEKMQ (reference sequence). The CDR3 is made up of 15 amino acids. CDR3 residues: CASSLGRSYTDTQYF. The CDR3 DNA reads TGTGCCAGCAGCTTAGGCCGTTCCTACACAGATACGCAGTATTTT.

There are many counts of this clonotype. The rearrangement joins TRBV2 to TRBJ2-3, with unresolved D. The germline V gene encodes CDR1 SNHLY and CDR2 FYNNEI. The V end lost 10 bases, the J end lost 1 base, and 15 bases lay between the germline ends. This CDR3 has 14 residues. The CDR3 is CAIASGRGTDTQYF. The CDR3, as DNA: TGTGCCATCGCGTCCGGACGGGGCACAGATACGCAGTATTTT. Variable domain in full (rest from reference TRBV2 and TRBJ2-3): EPEVTQTPSHQVTQMGQEVILRCVPISNHLYFYWYRQILGQKVEFLVSFYNNEISEKSEIFDDQFSVERPDGSNFTLKIRSTKLEDSAMYFCAIASGRGTDTQYFGPGTRLTVL.

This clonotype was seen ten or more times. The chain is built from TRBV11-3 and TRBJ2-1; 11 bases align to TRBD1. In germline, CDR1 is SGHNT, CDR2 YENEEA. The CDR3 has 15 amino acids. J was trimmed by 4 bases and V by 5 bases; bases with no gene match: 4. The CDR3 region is CASSPGTGGYNEQFF. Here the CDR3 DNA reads TGTGCCAGCAGCCCCGGGACAGGGGGTTACAATGAGCAGTTCTTC.

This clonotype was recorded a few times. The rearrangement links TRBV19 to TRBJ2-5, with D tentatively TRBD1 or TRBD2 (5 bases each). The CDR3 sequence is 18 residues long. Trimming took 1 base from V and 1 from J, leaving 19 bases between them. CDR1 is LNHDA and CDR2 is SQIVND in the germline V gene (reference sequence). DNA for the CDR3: TGTGCCAGTAGTATAGTTGTCTCGTGGGGGAGAGGCCAAGAGACCCAGTACTTC. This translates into CASSIVVSWGRGQETQYF. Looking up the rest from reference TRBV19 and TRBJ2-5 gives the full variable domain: DGGITQSPKYLFRKEGQNVTLSCEQNLNHDAMYWYRQDPGQGLRLIYYSQIVNDFQKGDIAEGYSVSREKKESFPLTVTSAQKNPTAFYLCASSIVVSWGRGQETQYFGPGTRLLVL.

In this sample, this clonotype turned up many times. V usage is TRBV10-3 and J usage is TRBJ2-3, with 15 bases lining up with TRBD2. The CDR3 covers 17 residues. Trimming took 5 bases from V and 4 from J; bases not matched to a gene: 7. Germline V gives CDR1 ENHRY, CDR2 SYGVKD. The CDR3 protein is CAISLRTSGGAADTQYF. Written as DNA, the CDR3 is TGTGCCATCAGTCTACGGACTAGCGGGGGGGCAGCAGATACGCAGTATTTT.

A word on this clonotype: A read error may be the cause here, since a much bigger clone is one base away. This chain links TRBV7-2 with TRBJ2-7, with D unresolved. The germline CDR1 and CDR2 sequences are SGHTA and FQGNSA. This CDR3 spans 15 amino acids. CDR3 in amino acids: CVSSPPPVGTYEQYF. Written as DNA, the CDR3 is TGTGTCAGCAGCCCCCCTCCGGTTGGAACCTACGAGCAGTACTTC.

CDR3 nucleotide sequence: TGCGCCAGCAGCTCGGGACAGACAACAAAAGAGACCCAGTACTTC. Amino acid sequence: CASSSGQTTKETQYF. The chain carries TRBV5-1 and TRBJ2-5; TRBD1 matches at 7 bases. This CDR3 contains 15 residues. Germline CDR1 reads SGHRS; CDR2 reads YFSETQ. Losses at the gene ends were 3 bases for V and 3 bases for J; bases not matched to a gene: 8. The complete variable domain, with remaining parts taken from reference TRBV5-1 and TRBJ2-5, reads KAGVTQTPRYLIKTRGQQVTLSCSPISGHRSVSWYQQTPGQGLQFLFEYFSETQRNKGNFPGRFSGRQFSNSRSEMNVSTLELGDSALYLCASSSGQTTKETQYFGPGTRLLVL.

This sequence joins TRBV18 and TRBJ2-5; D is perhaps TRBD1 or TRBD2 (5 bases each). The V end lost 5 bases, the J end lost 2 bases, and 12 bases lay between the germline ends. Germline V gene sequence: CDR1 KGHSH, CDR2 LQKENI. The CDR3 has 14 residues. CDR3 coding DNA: TGTGCCAGCTCATTGAGGGGTATACAAGAGACCCAGTACTTC. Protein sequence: CASSLRGIQETQYF.

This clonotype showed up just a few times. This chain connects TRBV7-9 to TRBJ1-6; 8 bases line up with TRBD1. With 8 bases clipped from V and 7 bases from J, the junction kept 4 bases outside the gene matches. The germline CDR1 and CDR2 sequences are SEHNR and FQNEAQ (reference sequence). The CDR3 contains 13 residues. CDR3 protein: CASEGTGNSPLHF. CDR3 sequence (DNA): TGTGCCAGCGAGGGGACAGGAAATTCACCCCTCCACTTT.

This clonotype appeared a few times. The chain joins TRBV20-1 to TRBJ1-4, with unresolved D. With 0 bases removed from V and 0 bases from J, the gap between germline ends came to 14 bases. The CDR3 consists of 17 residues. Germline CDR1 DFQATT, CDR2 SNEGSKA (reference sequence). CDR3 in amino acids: CSAREYQEIATNEKLFF. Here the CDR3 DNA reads TGCAGTGCTAGAGAGTACCAGGAAATTGCAACTAATGAAAAACTGTTTTTT.

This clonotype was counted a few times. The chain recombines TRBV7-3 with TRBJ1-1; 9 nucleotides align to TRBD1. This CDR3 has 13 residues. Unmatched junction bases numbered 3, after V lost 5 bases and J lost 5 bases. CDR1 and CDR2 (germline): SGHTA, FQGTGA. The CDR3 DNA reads TGTGCCAGCAGCATGGGACAGGGTACTGAAGCTTTCTTT. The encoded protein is CASSMGQGTEAFF.

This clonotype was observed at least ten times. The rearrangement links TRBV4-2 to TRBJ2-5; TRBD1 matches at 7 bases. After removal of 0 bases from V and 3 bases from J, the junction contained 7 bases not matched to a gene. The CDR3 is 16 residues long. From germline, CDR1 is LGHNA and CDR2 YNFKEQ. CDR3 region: CASSQEGPGTEETQYF. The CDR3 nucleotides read TGTGCCAGCAGCCAAGAGGGTCCAGGGACAGAAGAGACCCAGTACTTC.

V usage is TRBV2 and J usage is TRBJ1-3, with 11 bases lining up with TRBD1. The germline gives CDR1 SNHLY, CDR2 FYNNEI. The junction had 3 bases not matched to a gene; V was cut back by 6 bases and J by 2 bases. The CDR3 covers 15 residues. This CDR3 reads CASRAGQGAGNTIYF. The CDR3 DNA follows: TGTGCCAGCAGGGCGGGACAGGGGGCTGGAAACACCATATATTTT.

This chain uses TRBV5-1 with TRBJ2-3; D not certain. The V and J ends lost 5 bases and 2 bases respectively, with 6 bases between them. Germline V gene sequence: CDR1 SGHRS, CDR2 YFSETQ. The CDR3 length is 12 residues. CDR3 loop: CASSWDTDTQYF. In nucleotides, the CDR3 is TGCGCCAGCAGTTGGGACACAGATACGCAGTATTTT.

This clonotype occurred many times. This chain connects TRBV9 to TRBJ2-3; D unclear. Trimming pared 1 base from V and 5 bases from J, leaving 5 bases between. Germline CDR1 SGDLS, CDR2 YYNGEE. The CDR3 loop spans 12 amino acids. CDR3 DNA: TGTGCCAGCAGCGTATCTGTAGATACGCAGTATTTT. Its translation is CASSVSVDTQYF.

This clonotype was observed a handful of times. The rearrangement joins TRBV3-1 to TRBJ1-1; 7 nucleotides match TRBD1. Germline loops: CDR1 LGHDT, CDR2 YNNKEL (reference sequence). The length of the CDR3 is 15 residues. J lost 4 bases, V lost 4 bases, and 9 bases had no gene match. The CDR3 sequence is CASSRLQGMGTEAFF. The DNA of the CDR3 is TGTGCCAGCAGCCGATTACAGGGGATGGGCACTGAAGCTTTCTTT.

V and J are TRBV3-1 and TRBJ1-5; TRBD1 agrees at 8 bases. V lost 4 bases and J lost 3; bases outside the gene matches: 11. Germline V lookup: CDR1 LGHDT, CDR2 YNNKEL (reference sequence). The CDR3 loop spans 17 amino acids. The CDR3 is CASSPSGRTGPNQPQHF. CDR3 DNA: TGTGCCAGCAGCCCGTCGGGTCGGACAGGGCCCAATCAGCCCCAGCATTTT.

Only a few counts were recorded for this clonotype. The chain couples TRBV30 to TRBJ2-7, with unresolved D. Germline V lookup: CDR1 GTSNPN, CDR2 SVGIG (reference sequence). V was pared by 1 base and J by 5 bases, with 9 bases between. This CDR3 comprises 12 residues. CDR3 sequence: CAWSGPTDEQYF. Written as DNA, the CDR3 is TGTGCCTGGAGTGGTCCAACAGACGAGCAGTACTTC. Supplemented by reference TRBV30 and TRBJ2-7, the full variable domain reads SQTIHQWPATLVQPVGSPLSLECTVEGTSNPNLYWYRQAAGRGLQLLFYSVGIGQISSEVPQNLSASRPQDRQFILSSKKLLLSDSGFYLCAWSGPTDEQYFGPGTRLTVT.

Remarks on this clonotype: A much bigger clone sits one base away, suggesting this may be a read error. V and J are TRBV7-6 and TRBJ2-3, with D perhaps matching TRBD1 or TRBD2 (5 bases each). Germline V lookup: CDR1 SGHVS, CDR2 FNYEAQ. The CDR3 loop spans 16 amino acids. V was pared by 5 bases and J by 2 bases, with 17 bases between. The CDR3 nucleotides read TGTGCCAGCAGCCCTTGGGGTGGGGACCTCACAGATACGCAGTATTTT. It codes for CASSPWGGDLTDTQYF.

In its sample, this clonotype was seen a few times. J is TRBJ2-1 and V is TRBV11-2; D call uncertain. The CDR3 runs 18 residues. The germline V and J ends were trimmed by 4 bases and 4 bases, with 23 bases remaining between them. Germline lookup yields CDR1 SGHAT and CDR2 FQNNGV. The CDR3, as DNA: TGTGCCAGCAGCTCGAGGCGGTATTCGAGCTCCAAGTACAATGAGCAGTTCTTC. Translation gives CASSSRRYSSSKYNEQFF.

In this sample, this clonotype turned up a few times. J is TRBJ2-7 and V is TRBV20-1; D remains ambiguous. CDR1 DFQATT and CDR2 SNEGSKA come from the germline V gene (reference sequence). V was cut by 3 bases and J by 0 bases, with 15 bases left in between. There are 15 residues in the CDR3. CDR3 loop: CSASIARTLSYEQYF. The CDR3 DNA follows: TGCAGTGCTAGTATAGCCCGGACGCTCTCCTACGAGCAGTACTTC.

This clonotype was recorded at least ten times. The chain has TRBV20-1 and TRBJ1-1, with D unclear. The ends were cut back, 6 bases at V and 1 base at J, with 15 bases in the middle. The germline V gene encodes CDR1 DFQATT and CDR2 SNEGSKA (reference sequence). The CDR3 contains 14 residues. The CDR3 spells CSALLGESNTEAFF. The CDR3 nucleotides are TGCAGTGCCCTCCTCGGGGAATCGAACACTGAAGCTTTCTTT.

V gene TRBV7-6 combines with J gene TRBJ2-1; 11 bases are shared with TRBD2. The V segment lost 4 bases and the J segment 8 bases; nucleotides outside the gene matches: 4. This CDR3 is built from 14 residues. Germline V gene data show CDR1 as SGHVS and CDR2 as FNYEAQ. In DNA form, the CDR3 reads TGTGCCAGCAGCTCTAGCGGGGGGTGGCATGAGCAGTTCTTC. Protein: CASSSSGGWHEQFF. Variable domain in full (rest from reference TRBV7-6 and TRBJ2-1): GAGVSQSPRYKVTKRGQDVALRCDPISGHVSLYWYRQALGQGPEFLTYFNYEAQQDKSGLPNDRFSAERPEGSISTLTIQRTEQRDSAMYRCASSSSGGWHEQFFGPGTRLTVL.

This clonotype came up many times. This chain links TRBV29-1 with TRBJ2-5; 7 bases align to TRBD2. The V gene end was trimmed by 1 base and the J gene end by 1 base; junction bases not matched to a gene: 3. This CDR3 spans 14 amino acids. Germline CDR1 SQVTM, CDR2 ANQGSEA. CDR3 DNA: TGCAGCGTTGAAGGACTAGCACTCCAAGAGACCCAGTACTTC. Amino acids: CSVEGLALQETQYF.

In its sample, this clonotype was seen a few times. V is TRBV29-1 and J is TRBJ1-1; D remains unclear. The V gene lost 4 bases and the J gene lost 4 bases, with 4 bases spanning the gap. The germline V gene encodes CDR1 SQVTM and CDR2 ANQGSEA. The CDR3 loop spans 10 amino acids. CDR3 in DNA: TGCAGCGTTGTAGTCACTGAAGCTTTCTTT. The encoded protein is CSVVVTEAFF.

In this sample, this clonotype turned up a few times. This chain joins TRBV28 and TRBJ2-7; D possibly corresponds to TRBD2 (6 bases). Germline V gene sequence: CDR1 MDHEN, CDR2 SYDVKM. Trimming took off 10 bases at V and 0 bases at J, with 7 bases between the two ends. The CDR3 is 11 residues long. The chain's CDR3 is CATGGSYEQYF. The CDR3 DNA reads TGTGCCACCGGGGGCTCCTACGAGCAGTACTTC.

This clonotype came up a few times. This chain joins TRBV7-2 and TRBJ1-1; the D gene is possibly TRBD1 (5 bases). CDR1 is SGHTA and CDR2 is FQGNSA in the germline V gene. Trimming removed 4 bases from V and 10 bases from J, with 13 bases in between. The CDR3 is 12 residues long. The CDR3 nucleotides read TGTGCCAGCAGCTCCGAGGCCGGGGGAGCTTTCTTT. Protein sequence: CASSSEAGGAFF.

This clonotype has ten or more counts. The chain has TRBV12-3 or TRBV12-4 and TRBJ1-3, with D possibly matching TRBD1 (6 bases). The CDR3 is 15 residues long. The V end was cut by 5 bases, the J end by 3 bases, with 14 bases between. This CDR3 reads CASSHSHRVGNTIYF. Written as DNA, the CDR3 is TGTGCCAGCAGTCACTCCCACAGGGTTGGAAACACCATATATTTT.